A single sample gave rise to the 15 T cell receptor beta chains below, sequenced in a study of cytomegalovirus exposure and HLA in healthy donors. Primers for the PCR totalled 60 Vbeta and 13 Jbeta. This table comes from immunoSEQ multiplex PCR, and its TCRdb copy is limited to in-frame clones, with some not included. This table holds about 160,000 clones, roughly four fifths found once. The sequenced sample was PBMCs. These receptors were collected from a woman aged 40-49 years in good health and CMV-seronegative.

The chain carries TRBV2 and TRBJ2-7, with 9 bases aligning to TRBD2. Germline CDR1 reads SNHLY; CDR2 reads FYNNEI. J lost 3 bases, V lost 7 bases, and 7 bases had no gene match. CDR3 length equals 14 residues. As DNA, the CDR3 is TGTGCCAGCAATTTAGCGGGAGAGGACTACGAGCAGTACTTC. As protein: CASNLAGEDYEQYF.

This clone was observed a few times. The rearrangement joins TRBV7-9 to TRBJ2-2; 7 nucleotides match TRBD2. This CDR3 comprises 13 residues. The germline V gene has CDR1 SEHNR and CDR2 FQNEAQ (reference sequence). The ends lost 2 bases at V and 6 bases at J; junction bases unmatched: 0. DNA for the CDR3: TGTGCCAGCAGCTTAACTAGCGCCGGGGAGCTGTTTTTT. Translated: CASSLTSAGELFF.

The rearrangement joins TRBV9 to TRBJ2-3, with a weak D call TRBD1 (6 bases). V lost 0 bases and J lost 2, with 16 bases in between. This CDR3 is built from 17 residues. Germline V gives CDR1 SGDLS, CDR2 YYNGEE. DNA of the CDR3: TGTGCCAGCAGCGTAGTGGGGGCGACAGGTAACACAGATACGCAGTATTTT. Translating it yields CASSVVGATGNTDTQYF.

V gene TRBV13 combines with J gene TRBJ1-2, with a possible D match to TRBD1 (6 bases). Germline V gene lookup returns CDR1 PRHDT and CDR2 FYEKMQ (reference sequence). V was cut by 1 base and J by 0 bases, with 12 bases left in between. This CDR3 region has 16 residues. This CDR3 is CASSLAGQLANYGYTF. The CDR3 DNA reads TGTGCCAGCAGCTTAGCCGGACAGTTAGCTAACTATGGCTACACCTTC. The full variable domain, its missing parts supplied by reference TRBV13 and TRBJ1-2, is AAGVIQSPRHLIKEKRETATLKCYPIPRHDTVYWYQQGPGQDPQFLISFYEKMQSDKGSIPDRFSAQQFSDYHSELNMSSLELGDSALYFCASSLAGQLANYGYTFGSGTRLTVV.

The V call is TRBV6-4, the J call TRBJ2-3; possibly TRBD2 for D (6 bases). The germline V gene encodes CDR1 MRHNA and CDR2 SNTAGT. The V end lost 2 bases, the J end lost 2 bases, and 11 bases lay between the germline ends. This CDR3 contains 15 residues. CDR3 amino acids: CASSDGGTVTDTQYF. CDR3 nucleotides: TGTGCCAGCAGTGACGGGGGGACCGTCACAGATACGCAGTATTTT.

The DNA of the CDR3 is TGCGCCAGCAGTCCGAACAGCTTGAACACTGAAGCTTTCTTT. This codes for CASSPNSLNTEAFF. The rearrangement uses TRBV5-1 and TRBJ1-1; D not resolved. Trimming removed 5 bases from V and 0 bases from J, with 11 bases in between. This CDR3 has 14 amino acids. Germline assignment: CDR1 SGHRS and CDR2 YFSETQ.

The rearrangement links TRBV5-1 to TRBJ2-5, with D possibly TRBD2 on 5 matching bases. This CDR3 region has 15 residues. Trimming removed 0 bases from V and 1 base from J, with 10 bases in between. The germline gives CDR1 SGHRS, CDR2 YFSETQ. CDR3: CASSLAQTIQETQYF. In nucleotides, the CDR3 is TGCGCCAGCAGCTTGGCTCAGACTATCCAAGAGACCCAGTACTTC.

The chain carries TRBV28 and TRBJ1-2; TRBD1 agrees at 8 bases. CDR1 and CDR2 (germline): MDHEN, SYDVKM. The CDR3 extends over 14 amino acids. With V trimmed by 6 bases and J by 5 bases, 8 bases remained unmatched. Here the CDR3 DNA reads TGTGCCAGCAGCTTGACAGGGGTCATATATGGCTACACCTTC. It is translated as CASSLTGVIYGYTF.

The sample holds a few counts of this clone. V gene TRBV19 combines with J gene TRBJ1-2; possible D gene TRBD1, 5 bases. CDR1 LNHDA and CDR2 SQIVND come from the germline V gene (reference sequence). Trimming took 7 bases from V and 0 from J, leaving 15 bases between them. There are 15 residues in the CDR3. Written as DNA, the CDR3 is TGTGCCAGTATGGCAGGGCAGAAGGCTAACTATGGCTACACCTTC. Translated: CASMAGQKANYGYTF.

CDR3 nucleotide sequence: TGTGCCAGCAGCTTAGCGGGGACTAGCGGGGGAAGCTCCTACAATGAGCAGTTCTTC. Translated, it gives CASSLAGTSGGSSYNEQFF. The rearrangement links TRBV7-8 to TRBJ2-1; TRBD2 matches at 14 bases. This CDR3 has 19 residues. V shed 0 bases, J shed 0 bases, and the junction held 4 bases outside the gene matches. Germline V CDR1 and CDR2: SGHVS, FQNEAQ.

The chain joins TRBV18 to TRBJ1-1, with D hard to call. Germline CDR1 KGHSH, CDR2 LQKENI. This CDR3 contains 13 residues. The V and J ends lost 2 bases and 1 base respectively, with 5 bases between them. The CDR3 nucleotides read TGTGCCAGCTCACCAACAGCGAACACTGAAGCTTTCTTT. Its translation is CASSPTANTEAFF.

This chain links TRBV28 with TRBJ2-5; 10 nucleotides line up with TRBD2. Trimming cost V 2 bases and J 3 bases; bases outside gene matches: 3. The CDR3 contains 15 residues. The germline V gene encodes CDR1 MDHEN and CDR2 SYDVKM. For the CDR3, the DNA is TGTGCCAGCAGTTTAACACTAGCGGGAAAAGAGACCCAGTACTTC. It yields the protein CASSLTLAGKETQYF. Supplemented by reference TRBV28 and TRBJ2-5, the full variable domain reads DVKVTQSSRYLVKRTGEKVFLECVQDMDHENMFWYRQDPGLGLRLIYFSYDVKMKEKGDIPEGYSVSREKKERFSLILESASTNQTSMYLCASSLTLAGKETQYFGPGTRLLVL.

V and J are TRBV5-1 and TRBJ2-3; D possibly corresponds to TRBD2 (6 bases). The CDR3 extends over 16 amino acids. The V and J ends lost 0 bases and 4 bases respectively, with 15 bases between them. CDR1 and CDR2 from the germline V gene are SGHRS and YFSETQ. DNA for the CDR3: TGCGCCAGCAGCTTGGCCCCGACTAGTAAACCAGATACGCAGTATTTT. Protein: CASSLAPTSKPDTQYF. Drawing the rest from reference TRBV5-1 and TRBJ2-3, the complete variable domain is KAGVTQTPRYLIKTRGQQVTLSCSPISGHRSVSWYQQTPGQGLQFLFEYFSETQRNKGNFPGRFSGRQFSNSRSEMNVSTLELGDSALYLCASSLAPTSKPDTQYFGPGTRLTVL.

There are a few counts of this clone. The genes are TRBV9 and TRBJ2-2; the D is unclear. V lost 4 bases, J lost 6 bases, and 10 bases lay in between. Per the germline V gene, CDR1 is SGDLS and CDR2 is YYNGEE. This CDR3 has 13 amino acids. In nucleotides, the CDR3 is TGTGCCAGCAGCACCTATGTCGCCGGGGAGCTGTTTTTT. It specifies CASSTYVAGELFF.

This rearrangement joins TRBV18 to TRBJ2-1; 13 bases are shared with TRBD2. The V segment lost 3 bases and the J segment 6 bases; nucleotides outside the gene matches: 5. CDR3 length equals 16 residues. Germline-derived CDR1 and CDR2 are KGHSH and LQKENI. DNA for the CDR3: TGTGCCAGCTCACCTATGGGACTAGCGGGATTCAATGAGCAGTTCTTC. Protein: CASSPMGLAGFNEQFF.